This entry is about one T cell receptor beta chain. Its cognate antigen is unknown. Here immunoSEQ multiplex PCR was the method, and the copy in TCRdb shows in-frame clones only, minus some. Of about 18,000 clones listed, approximately 80% were seen once; the top ten hold 6% to 9.5%. The sample is drawn from a study of pediatric ulcerative colitis. Findings and caveats of the study: Total lymphocyte DNA, not sorted subsets, was the template. Two rectal clonotypes were found only in ulcerative colitis patients, all of them. Acute severe colitis showed lower rectal diversity from clonal expansions. Some T cells in rectal biopsies may come from blood, especially with overt colitis.

During colonoscopy, one to two rectal pinch biopsies were collected. The sample consisted of gut tissue. This clonotype was obtained from a boy between 10 and 17 years old who was a control in a study of pediatric ulcerative colitis.

The CDR3 bases are TGTGCCAGCACTCCGGGACAGGTGAACACTGAAGCTTTCTTT. It is translated as CASTPGQVNTEAFF. The rearrangement uses TRBV6-5 and TRBJ1-1; TRBD1 matches 8 bases. Germline V gene data show CDR1 as MNHEY and CDR2 as SVGAGI. The CDR3 contains 14 residues. V was pared by 7 bases and J by 0 bases, with 4 bases of the junction left unmatched.